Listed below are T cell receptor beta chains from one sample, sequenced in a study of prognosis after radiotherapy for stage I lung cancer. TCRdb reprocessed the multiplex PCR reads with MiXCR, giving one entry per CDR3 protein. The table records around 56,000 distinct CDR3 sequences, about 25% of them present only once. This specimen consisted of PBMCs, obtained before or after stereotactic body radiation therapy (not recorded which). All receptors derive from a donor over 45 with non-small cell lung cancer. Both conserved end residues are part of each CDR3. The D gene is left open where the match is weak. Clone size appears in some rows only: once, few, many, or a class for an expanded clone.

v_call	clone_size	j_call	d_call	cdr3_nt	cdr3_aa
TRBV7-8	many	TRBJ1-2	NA	TGTGCCAGCAGCGCCATAGAGGGGGAGGGGATGGGGGGCTACACCTTC	CASSAIEGEGMGGYTF
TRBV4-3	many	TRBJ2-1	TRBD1	TGCGCCAGCAGCCAAGATCTATCCCGGACAGGAAGATACAATGAGCAGTTCTTC	CASSQDLSRTGRYNEQFF
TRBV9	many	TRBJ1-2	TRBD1	TGTGCCAGCAGCACCCCCGGCCCGGGACAGGACTCCTATGGCTACACCTTC	CASSTPGPGQDSYGYTF
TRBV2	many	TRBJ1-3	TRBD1	TGTGCCAGCAGATGGGACAGGGGGCTAACTGGAAACACCATATATTTT	CASRWDRGLTGNTIYF
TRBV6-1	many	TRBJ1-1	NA	TGTGCCAGCAGCCCGGGACATTTTAGGGCTTTCTTT	CASSPGHFRAFF
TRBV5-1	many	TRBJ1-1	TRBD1	TGCGCCAGCAGCGCTCGACAGGGCAACACTGAAGCTTTCTTT	CASSARQGNTEAFF
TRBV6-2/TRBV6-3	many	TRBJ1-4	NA	TGTGCCAGCAGTGGGGCCTACACCCCCAATGAAAAACTGTTTTTT	CASSGAYTPNEKLFF
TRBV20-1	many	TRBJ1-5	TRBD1	TGCAGTGCCACCCCCGGGACAGGGGATCAGCCCCAGCATTTT	CSATPGTGDQPQHF
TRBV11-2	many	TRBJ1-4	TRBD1	TGTGCCAGCAGCTCTCCGGGACAGGCTAATGAAAAACTGTTTTTT	CASSSPGQANEKLFF
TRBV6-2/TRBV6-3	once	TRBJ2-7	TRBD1	TGTGCCAGCACCCCGACAGGGTGGTCCCCGGGGCAGTACTTC	CASTPTGWSPGQYF
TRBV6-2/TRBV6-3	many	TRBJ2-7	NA	TGTGCCAGCAGTTACGGGACGGCTGGCACTTCTCGCCAGTACTTC	CASSYGTAGTSRQYF
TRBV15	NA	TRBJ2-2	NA	TGTGCCACCGGCAGAGGTGACACCGCGGAGCTGTTTTTT	CATGRGDTAELFF
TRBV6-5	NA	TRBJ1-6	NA	TGTGCCAGCAGTTACTCCGGCACTCCCGATTCACCCCTCCACTTT	CASSYSGTPDSPLHF
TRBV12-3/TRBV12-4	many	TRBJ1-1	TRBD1	TGTGCCAGCAGTTTGACAGGGAGGGCTGAAGCTTTCTTT	CASSLTGRAEAFF
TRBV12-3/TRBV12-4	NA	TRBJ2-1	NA	TGTGCAAGAAGCTTAAGTAAGCGATATGAGCAGTTCTTC	CARSLSKRYEQFF
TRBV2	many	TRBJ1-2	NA	TGTGCCAGCAGCCTACAGGGTCCAGGTGGCTACACCTTC	CASSLQGPGGYTF
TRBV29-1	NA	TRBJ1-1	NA	TGCAGCGTTAGATCATCGGGACGTTCGAACACTGAAGCTTTCTTT	CSVRSSGRSNTEAFF
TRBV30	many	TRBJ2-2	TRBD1	TGTGCCTGGGGACAGGGCCGCTTCGGGGAGCTGTTTTTT	CAWGQGRFGELFF
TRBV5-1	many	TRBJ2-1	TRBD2	TGCGCCAGCAGGCCTAGCGGGGGCCTTATGAACAATGAGCAGTTCTTC	CASRPSGGLMNNEQFF
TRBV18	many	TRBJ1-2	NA	TGTGCCAGCTCACCAAGGGCAGAGGATGGCTACACCTTC	CASSPRAEDGYTF
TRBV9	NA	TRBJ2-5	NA	TGTGCCAGCAGCCGGCGGCAGGTAAAAGAGACCCAGTACTTC	CASSRRQVKETQYF
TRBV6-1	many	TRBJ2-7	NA	TGTGCCAGCAACCCAGGGCAGGGAAGGGCCGAGCAGTACTTC	CASNPGQGRAEQYF
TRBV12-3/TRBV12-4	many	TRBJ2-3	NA	TGTGCCAGCAGCCTTGGGGGGGGGCCTCTCATCACAGGTACGCAGTATTTT	CASSLGGGPLITGTQYF
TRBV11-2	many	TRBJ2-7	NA	TGTGCCAGCAGCTTGGTGGGGCGAGGCGAGCAGTACTTC	CASSLVGRGEQYF
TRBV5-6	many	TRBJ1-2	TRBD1	TGTGCCAGCAGCCGCGGGACAGAGTATGGCTACACCTTC	CASSRGTEYGYTF
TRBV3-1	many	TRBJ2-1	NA	TGTGCCAGCAGCCAGGCGGGACCGATCAATGAGCAGTTCTTC	CASSQAGPINEQFF
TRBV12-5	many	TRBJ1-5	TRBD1	TGTGCTAGTGGTTCCCACCCGGACAGGGCTTATCAGCCCCAGCATTTT	CASGSHPDRAYQPQHF
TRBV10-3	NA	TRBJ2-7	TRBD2	TGTGCCATCAGTTGGTGGACTAGCGGCTCCTACGAGCAGTACTTC	CAISWWTSGSYEQYF
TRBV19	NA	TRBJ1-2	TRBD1	TGTGCCAGTCGTCCCCGGACAGGGGGAGGTTTAGGCTACACCTTC	CASRPRTGGGLGYTF
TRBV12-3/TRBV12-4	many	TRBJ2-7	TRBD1	TGTGCCAGCAGCCGGGACAGGGGACCCTACGAGCAGTACTTC	CASSRDRGPYEQYF
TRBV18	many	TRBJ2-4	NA	TGTGCCAGCTCACAGGGGCGGGAAAACATTCAGTACTTC	CASSQGRENIQYF
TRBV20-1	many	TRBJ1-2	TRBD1	TGCAGTGCTAGTCACAGGGGATTTTTTGGCTACACCTTC	CSASHRGFFGYTF
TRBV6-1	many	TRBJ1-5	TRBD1	TGTGCCAGCAGTGGGGAAGGAGGGGGCTATAGCAATCAGCCCCAGCATTTT	CASSGEGGGYSNQPQHF